A single sample gave rise to the 6 T cell receptor beta chains below, sequenced in a study of T-cell memory formation after mild COVID-19. TCRdb recomputed calls from the 5' RACE reads with MiXCR, one row per CDR3 protein. This table holds about 240,000 distinct CDR3 sequences, roughly a tenth found once. Specimen: PBMCs or a T cell subset sorted from them (not recorded which). All receptors come from a young man who had mild COVID-19 (a few samples of this study predate the infection). Cell type and time point are not known.

This rearrangement joins TRBV6-5 to TRBJ1-6; D not certain. CDR1 and CDR2 from the germline V gene are MNHEY and SVGAGI. The ends were cut back, 2 bases at V and 10 bases at J, with 9 bases in the middle. The CDR3 covers 13 residues. CDR3: CASSYTVSSPLHF. The CDR3 bases are TGTGCCAGCAGTTACACGGTATCCTCACCCCTCCACTTT.

The chain combines TRBV10-3 with TRBJ2-1; a possible D gene is TRBD2 (5 bases). The CDR3 has 12 residues. Germline V CDR1 and CDR2: ENHRY, SYGVKD. Between the trimmed V and J ends, which lost 3 bases and 8 bases, there was a span of 8 bases. The CDR3 protein is CAISEAAHEQFF. Written as DNA, the CDR3 is TGTGCCATCAGTGAAGCGGCACATGAGCAGTTCTTC.

The chain is built from TRBV7-3 and TRBJ2-3; a weak D match, TRBD1 (5 bases). Germline lookup yields CDR1 SGHTA and CDR2 FQGTGA. The CDR3 is 13 amino acids. Trimming took 5 bases from V and 4 from J, leaving 10 bases between them. Here the CDR3 reads CASSPRQSDTQYF. CDR3 bases: TGTGCCAGCAGCCCACGACAGTCAGATACGCAGTATTTT.

The CDR3 DNA follows: TGTGCCAGCAGTTGGGACAGGGAGACCCAGTACTTC. Protein: CASSWDRETQYF. The V gene is TRBV6-5, the J gene TRBJ2-5; 8 nucleotides agree with TRBD1. The CDR3 is 12 amino acids. The V gene's germline CDR1 is MNHEY and CDR2 SVGAGI. The junction had 0 bases not matched to a gene; V was cut back by 4 bases and J by 5 bases.

This clonotype was counted only a few times. CDR3 region: CASSDGGYGYTF. CDR3 nucleotide sequence: TGTGCCAGCAGTGACGGAGGTTATGGCTACACCTTC. The J gene is TRBJ1-2, the V gene TRBV5-6; D is ambiguous. This CDR3 is built from 12 residues. Germline V gene data show CDR1 as SGHDT and CDR2 as YYEEEE. Deletions cut 5 bases from V and 5 bases from J, with 10 bases between.

This clonotype came up many times. The V gene is TRBV6-2 or TRBV6-3, the J gene TRBJ1-5; unclear D gene. CDR3 length: 13 amino acids. Germline V gene sequence: CDR1 MNHEY, CDR2 SVGEGT. V lost 7 bases and J 5 bases, leaving 12 bases between the germline ends. DNA for the CDR3: TGTGCCAGCACCCCCTGGGTAGATCAGCCCCAGCATTTT. Translated, it gives CASTPWVDQPQHF.